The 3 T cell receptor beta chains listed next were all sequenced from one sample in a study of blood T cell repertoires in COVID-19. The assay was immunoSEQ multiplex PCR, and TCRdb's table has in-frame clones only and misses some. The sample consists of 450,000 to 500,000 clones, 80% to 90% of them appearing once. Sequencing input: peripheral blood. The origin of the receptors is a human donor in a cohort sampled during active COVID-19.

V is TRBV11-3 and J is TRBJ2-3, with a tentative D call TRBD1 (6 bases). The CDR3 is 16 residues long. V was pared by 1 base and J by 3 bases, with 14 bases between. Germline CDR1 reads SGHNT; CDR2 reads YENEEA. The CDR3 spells CASSLGLQGYTDTQYF. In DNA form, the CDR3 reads TGTGCCAGCAGCTTAGGCCTACAGGGATATACAGATACGCAGTATTTT.

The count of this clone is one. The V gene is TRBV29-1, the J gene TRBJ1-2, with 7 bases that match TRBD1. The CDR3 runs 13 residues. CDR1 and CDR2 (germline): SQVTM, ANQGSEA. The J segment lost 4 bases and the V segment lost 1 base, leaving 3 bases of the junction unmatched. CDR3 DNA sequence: TGCAGCGTTGAAGTCAGGGGGACCTATGGCTACACCTTC. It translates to CSVEVRGTYGYTF.

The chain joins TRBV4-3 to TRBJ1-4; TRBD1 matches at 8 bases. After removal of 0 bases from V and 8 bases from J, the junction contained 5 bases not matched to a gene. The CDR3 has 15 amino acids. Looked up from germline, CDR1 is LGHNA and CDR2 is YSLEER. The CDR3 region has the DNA TGCGCCAGCAGCCAAGATCAGGGGGCGGGGGAAAAACTGTTTTTT. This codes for CASSQDQGAGEKLFF.